These 32 T cell receptor beta chains share one sample of origin, sequenced in a study of early T cells in non-severe SARS-CoV-2 infection. TCRdb re-called the 5' RACE reads with MiXCR, one entry per CDR3 protein. The sample shows 55,000 to 70,000 distinct CDR3 sequences, about 11% of them seen only once. The sample consisted of whole blood, taken at baseline. Receptors originate from an adult who was a healthcare worker with PCR-confirmed SARS-CoV-2 infection or an uninfected control (not recorded which). The donor label of this sample is uncertain.

The CDR3 DNA reads as TGTGCCAGCAGGGGGGACGGGGGCTCTGGCACAGATACGCAGTATTTT. Translated: CASRGDGGSGTDTQYF. The J gene is TRBJ2-3, the V gene TRBV2; D tentatively reads TRBD1 or TRBD2 (6 bases each). V dropped 6 bases and J dropped 1 base, with 17 bases sitting between them. Germline V CDR1 and CDR2: SNHLY, FYNNEI. The CDR3 contains 16 residues.

The J gene is TRBJ2-7, the V gene TRBV10-2; unclear D gene. This CDR3 has 11 amino acids. In germline, CDR1 is WSHSY, CDR2 SAAADI. Trimming cost V 2 bases and J 4 bases, with 3 bases left between them. The CDR3 loop is CASSEGYEQYV. The CDR3 region has the DNA TGCGCCAGCAGTGAGGGGTACGAGCAGTACGTC.

This clonotype was seen many times. The chain recombines TRBV5-5 with TRBJ2-1; 7 nucleotides line up with TRBD2. This CDR3 is 14 amino acids long. Germline V gene lookup returns CDR1 SGHKS and CDR2 YYEKEE (reference sequence). V was clipped by 3 bases and J by 6 bases; unmatched bases: 6. The CDR3 protein is CASSSWEGRNEQFF. The DNA of the CDR3 is TGTGCCAGCAGCTCGTGGGAGGGGCGCAATGAGCAGTTCTTC.

The chain joins TRBV3-1 to TRBJ1-1; possibly TRBD1 for D (5 bases). The CDR3 is made up of 14 amino acids. Trimming pared 6 bases from V and 3 bases from J, leaving 14 bases between. CDR1 is LGHDT and CDR2 is YNNKEL in the germline V gene (reference sequence). CDR3: CASSPRGGYTEAFF. The CDR3 DNA sequence: TGTGCCAGCAGTCCCCGCGGGGGGTACACTGAAGCTTTCTTT.

The chain uses TRBV7-3 and TRBJ2-3; TRBD2 matches 13 bases. V trimming: 3 bases; J trimming: 1 base; junction bases outside the gene matches: 1. The CDR3 is 16 residues long. Germline loops: CDR1 SGHTA, CDR2 FQGTGA. Here the CDR3 DNA reads TGTGCCAGCAGCTTTGGGACTAGCGGGGGCACAGATACGCAGTATTTT. Translating it yields CASSFGTSGGTDTQYF.

The J gene is TRBJ1-2, the V gene TRBV28, with 7 bases lining up with TRBD1. J lost 6 bases, V lost 7 bases, and 5 bases had no gene match. Germline lookup yields CDR1 MDHEN and CDR2 SYDVKM. CDR3 length: 12 amino acids. CDR3 sequence: CASTRTGDGYTF. DNA of the CDR3: TGTGCCAGCACTAGAACAGGGGATGGCTACACCTTC.

V usage is TRBV20-1 and J usage is TRBJ2-1; D perhaps matches TRBD1 (5 bases). The CDR3 runs 15 residues. Trimming cost V 2 bases and J 6 bases, with 17 bases left between them. Germline assignment: CDR1 DFQATT and CDR2 SNEGSKA (reference sequence). This chain's CDR3 is CSARSTGPPFNEQFF. CDR3 in DNA: TGCAGTGCTAGATCAACAGGTCCGCCTTTCAATGAGCAGTTCTTC.

The gene calls are TRBV7-2 and TRBJ2-3; 7 bases line up with TRBD2. Germline CDR1 SGHTA, CDR2 FQGNSA. V shed 10 bases, J shed 5 bases, and the junction held 9 bases outside the gene matches. CDR3 size: 13 residues. Written as DNA, the CDR3 is TGTGCCACATGTAGCGGGCCCGAAGATACGCAGTATTTT. This sequence encodes CATCSGPEDTQYF.

CDR3 sequence (DNA): TGTGCCAGCAGTTCGATAAAACCCCCGGGGGAGCAGTACGTC. Protein sequence: CASSSIKPPGEQYV. This rearrangement joins TRBV6-2 or TRBV6-3 to TRBJ2-7; a possible D gene is TRBD2 (5 bases). V was clipped by 4 bases and J by 7 bases, with 17 bases between them. CDR1 is MNHEY, CDR2 SVGEGT, per germline. This CDR3 comprises 14 residues.

This clonotype has a handful of counts. This chain connects TRBV19 to TRBJ2-3; weak D call: TRBD2 (5 bases). The V and J ends lost 7 bases and 2 bases respectively, with 22 bases between them. Germline V gene data show CDR1 as LNHDA and CDR2 as SQIVND (reference sequence). The CDR3 is 17 residues long. The CDR3 is CASMRSSLSGPTDTQYF. The CDR3 coding sequence is TGTGCCAGTATGAGGTCTAGCCTATCGGGTCCCACAGATACGCAGTATTTT.

The chain joins TRBV9 to TRBJ1-1; TRBD1 matches at 7 bases. The CDR3 is made up of 15 amino acids. The trim removed 4 bases at V and 1 base at J, leaving 7 bases unmatched. CDR1 and CDR2 from the germline V gene are SGDLS and YYNGEE. The CDR3: CASSLTGLENTEAFF. DNA for the CDR3: TGTGCCAGCAGCCTGACAGGGTTGGAGAACACTGAAGCTTTCTTT.

The chain couples TRBV5-8 to TRBJ2-7; TRBD1 might be the D (5 bases). V dropped 7 bases and J dropped 0 bases, with 14 bases sitting between them. CDR1 and CDR2 (germline): SGHTS, YDEGEE. The CDR3 sequence is 14 residues long. CDR3 sequence reads: CASWAGPGSYEQYV. CDR3 DNA sequence: TGTGCCAGCTGGGCAGGGCCGGGCTCCTACGAGCAGTACGTC.

This clonotype was detected a few times. The rearrangement links TRBV4-1 to TRBJ1-2, with D possibly TRBD1 on 5 matching bases. V shed 1 base and J shed 4 bases, with 19 bases lying between them. CDR3 size: 17 residues. Germline V gene lookup returns CDR1 MGHRA and CDR2 YSYEKL. CDR3: CASSQVQGRSKAYGYTF. DNA of the CDR3: TGCGCCAGCAGCCAAGTTCAGGGACGTAGCAAGGCCTATGGCTACACCTTC.

V and J are TRBV27 and TRBJ1-1, with 7 nucleotides matching TRBD1. The V gene end was trimmed by 10 bases and the J gene end by 3 bases; junction bases not matched to a gene: 8. This CDR3 contains 13 residues. Germline V gene data show CDR1 as MNHEY and CDR2 as SMNVEV (reference sequence). The CDR3 region is CATRQGAYTEAFF. CDR3 coding DNA: TGTGCCACTAGACAGGGCGCGTACACTGAAGCTTTCTTT.

CDR3 amino acids: CASSHRGAQDGYTF. CDR3 DNA sequence: TGCGCCAGCAGTCACAGGGGGGCGCAGGACGGCTACACCTTC. This rearrangement joins TRBV4-1 to TRBJ1-2, with 8 bases aligning to TRBD1. The length of the CDR3 is 14 residues. CDR1 MGHRA and CDR2 YSYEKL come from the germline V gene. The junction had 11 bases not matched to a gene; V was cut back by 6 bases and J by 8 bases.

The table lists this clonotype with a few counts. The chain employs TRBV20-1 and TRBJ2-3, with D possibly matching TRBD2 (6 bases). Germline CDR1 reads DFQATT; CDR2 reads SNEGSKA (reference sequence). This CDR3 has 14 residues. V was shortened by 7 bases and J by 2 bases, with 16 bases between the two germline ends. The CDR3 coding sequence is TGCAGTGTTACCACCGGGAGTCCCACAGATACGCAGTATTTT. Translated, it gives CSVTTGSPTDTQYF.

The rearrangement links TRBV11-3 to TRBJ1-1; maybe TRBD1 (5 bases). The CDR3 has 14 residues. Germline V CDR1 and CDR2: SGHNT, YENEEA. Trimming took off 5 bases at V and 4 bases at J, with 14 bases between the two ends. This CDR3 is CASSLSGTGTEAFF. The CDR3, as DNA: TGTGCCAGCAGCCTCTCGGGGACTGGCACTGAAGCTTTCTTT.

The table lists this clonotype with a few counts. The chain couples TRBV20-1 to TRBJ2-3; 12 bases are shared with TRBD2. CDR3 length: 18 amino acids. V dropped 0 bases and J dropped 4; count of bases not matched to a gene: 11. Germline V gene lookup returns CDR1 DFQATT and CDR2 SNEGSKA (reference sequence). The CDR3 nucleotides are TGCAGTGCTAGAGATCTTCGGCTAGCGGGGGGGCCCCCAGATACGCAGTATTTT. It specifies CSARDLRLAGGPPDTQYF.

For this clonotype: Given a much more abundant clone one base away, this may be a read error. This chain uses TRBV29-1 with TRBJ2-2; TRBD2 matches at 11 bases. This CDR3 contains 14 residues. Germline V CDR1 and CDR2: SQVTM, ANQGSEA. CDR3 sequence (DNA): TGCGGCGGCGAAACTAGCGGGGGTACCGGGGAGCTGTTTTTT. As protein: CGGETSGGTGELFF.

The sample holds a few counts of this clonotype. This chain connects TRBV5-6 to TRBJ1-3; D is unclear. V shed 3 bases and J shed 6 bases, with 13 bases lying between them. Germline CDR1 SGHDT, CDR2 YYEEEE. This CDR3 region has 14 residues. DNA of the CDR3: TGTGCCAGCAGCTCCGCCGGCCTGAAAAACACCATATATTTT. It codes for CASSSAGLKNTIYF.

In this sample, this clonotype turned up many times. This chain joins TRBV30 and TRBJ2-1; perhaps TRBD1 as D (6 bases). The V end lost 1 base, the J end lost 9 bases, and 16 bases lay between the germline ends. This CDR3 spans 14 amino acids. CDR1 is GTSNPN, CDR2 SVGIG, per germline (reference sequence). CDR3 in DNA: TGTGCCTGGAGTGACAATTGGGGGCTTGGTGAGCAGTTCTTC. Protein: CAWSDNWGLGEQFF. Using reference TRBV30 and TRBJ2-1 for the parts outside the CDR3, the full variable domain is SQTIHQWPATLVQPVGSPLSLECTVEGTSNPNLYWYRQAAGRGLQLLFYSVGIGQISSEVPQNLSASRPQDRQFILSSKKLLLSDSGFYLCAWSDNWGLGEQFFGPGTRLTVL.

This clonotype was found a few times. V usage is TRBV14 and J usage is TRBJ1-5; the D is unclear. The germline gives CDR1 SGHDN, CDR2 FVKESK. CDR3 size: 15 residues. Trimming removed 1 base from V and 1 base from J, with 8 bases in between. The DNA of the CDR3 is TGTGCCAGCAGCCAAGGGGGATTAAGCAATCAGCCCCAGCATTTT. It yields the protein CASSQGGLSNQPQHF.

The chain employs TRBV12-3 or TRBV12-4 and TRBJ2-3, with D perhaps matching TRBD2 (5 bases). Trimming took 2 bases from V and 4 from J, leaving 13 bases between them. The CDR3 length is 15 residues. Here the CDR3 reads CASSLNGLSADTQYF. The CDR3 DNA sequence: TGTGCCAGCAGTTTAAATGGACTTTCAGCAGATACGCAGTATTTT.

This clonotype has ten or more counts. The J gene is TRBJ2-7, the V gene TRBV11-2, with D maybe TRBD2 (5 bases). Germline assignment: CDR1 SGHAT and CDR2 FQNNGV. This CDR3 is built from 15 residues. The germline V and J ends were trimmed by 4 bases and 2 bases, with 15 bases remaining between them. The CDR3 is CASSSSSGLPYEQYV. The CDR3 DNA reads as TGTGCCAGCAGCTCCTCCAGCGGTTTGCCCTACGAGCAGTACGTC.

This clonotype was counted only a few times. CDR3 amino acids: CASSLEALLEAFF. The CDR3 coding sequence is TGTGCCAGCAGCTTAGAGGCCTTACTTGAAGCTTTCTTT. The chain has TRBV11-2 and TRBJ1-1; no reliable D call. This CDR3 comprises 13 residues. Germline-derived CDR1 and CDR2 are SGHAT and FQNNGV. V was trimmed by 0 bases and J by 7 bases, leaving 9 bases between them.

V gene TRBV20-1 combines with J gene TRBJ1-3; no clear D gene. Trimming removed 4 bases from V and 0 bases from J, with 10 bases in between. Germline CDR1 DFQATT, CDR2 SNEGSKA (reference sequence). CDR3 size: 14 residues. The DNA of the CDR3 is TGCAGTGCTACCCAACACGGCTCTGGAAACACCATATATTTT. Translating it yields CSATQHGSGNTIYF.

This clonotype was counted at least ten times. The J gene is TRBJ1-1, the V gene TRBV5-1; possibly TRBD1 for D (6 bases). V was clipped by 4 bases and J by 2 bases, with 12 bases between them. The CDR3 contains 14 residues. Per the germline V gene, CDR1 is SGHRS and CDR2 is YFSETQ. The CDR3 region is CASSLGQRNTEAFF. The CDR3 DNA reads TGCGCCAGCAGCCTCGGACAGCGTAACACTGAAGCTTTCTTT.

The rearrangement uses TRBV7-3 and TRBJ2-3, with TRBD2 matching 13 bases. Germline V CDR1 and CDR2: SGHTA, FQGTGA. J was trimmed by 0 bases and V by 1 base; bases with no gene match: 7. This CDR3 spans 19 amino acids. CDR3 nucleotides: TGTGCCAGCAGCTTAATCCGGACTAGCGGGGGCCAGAGCACAGATACGCAGTATTTT. It yields the protein CASSLIRTSGGQSTDTQYF.

The J gene is TRBJ2-1, the V gene TRBV9, with D perhaps matching TRBD1 or TRBD2 (5 bases each). CDR3 size: 13 residues. CDR1 is SGDLS, CDR2 YYNGEE, per germline. V gave up 0 bases and J gave up 12 bases, with 13 bases separating them. The CDR3 coding sequence is TGTGCCAGCAGCGTAGCTGTGGGGGATGCGCAGTTCTTC. Translation: CASSVAVGDAQFF.

The V call is TRBV12-3 or TRBV12-4, the J call TRBJ2-2, with D tentatively TRBD1 (6 bases). The CDR3 runs to 15 residues. V dropped 2 bases and J dropped 4 bases, with 11 bases sitting between them. CDR3 sequence (DNA): TGTGCCAGCAGTTTATCCCTACAGGGCACCGGGGAGCTGTTTTTT. It is translated as CASSLSLQGTGELFF.

The J gene is TRBJ2-3, the V gene TRBV10-1; D not resolved. Looked up from germline, CDR1 is WNHNN and CDR2 is SYGVQD (reference sequence). The CDR3 loop spans 12 amino acids. V was pared by 0 bases and J by 5 bases, with 3 bases between. The CDR3 reads CASSESVDTQYF. The CDR3 DNA follows: TGCGCCAGCAGTGAGTCCGTAGATACGCAGTATTTT.

This clonotype was observed many times. The gene calls are TRBV12-3 or TRBV12-4 and TRBJ2-7; D gene ambiguous. Trimming left V 5 bases short and J 4 bases short, with 6 bases between. The CDR3 is made up of 11 amino acids. The CDR3: CASSLGYEQYV. CDR3 nucleotides: TGTGCCAGCAGTCTTGGTTACGAGCAGTACGTC.